Detailed here is one TCR beta chain. This clone was observed a handful of times. What antigen it recognizes has not been identified. No base quality information exists; no much larger clone differs at one position. The sample is drawn from a study of blood T cell repertoires in COVID-19 (dated by TCRdb to between 2020 and 2021). Study-wide context: Samples from collaborators originated in the United States, Italy and Spain and spanned both the acute and convalescent phases of COVID-19. The samples were drawn from two sources: the first 160 participants of the ongoing ImmuneRACE study, and fewer than 1,500 subjects contributed by 6 global collaborators. Sample metadata almost always included a de-identified subject ID, COVID-19 status, age in years and sex. HLA class I and class II types, where available, came from metadata supplied by the sample provider rather than from assay-based typing. The prospective study material was composed of cDNA or gDNA derived from T cells, B-cell-depleted T cells, or PBMCs. The repertoires were released in a freely available public database meant as a resource for research on the immune response to SARS-CoV-2. Deeply sampled blood TCRbeta repertoires from subjects exposed to, actively infected with, or recovered from COVID-19 were included in the dataset. The investigation overall reported the following: The quantity of clinical and demographic metadata differed by source and by participant and was supplied without curation.

TCRbeta CDR3 regions were amplified from genomic DNA by means of the immunoSEQ Assay, a bias-controlled multiplex PCR. On the study's bioinformatics: The number of nucleated cells in each sample was estimated from the amplification of reference gene primers within the assay. To quantify the absolute abundance of each unique TCRbeta CDR3 rearrangement, sequence reads were collapsed and filtered. For each sample, productive Simpson clonality was calculated by taking the square root of Simpson's diversity index across productive rearrangements. TCRdb retrieved this table from immuneACCESS and kept in-frame rearrangements only. Not all clones are present; in checked studies, unresolved V genes account for under half, and no reason is known for the remainder. D and trimming come from the DNA, and the V and J calls and clone size come from that table. Here the sample has about 100,000 clones; nearly 90% occur a single time. Of the sample, around 2% falls within the top ten clones.

Collaborating institutions collected whole blood in K2EDTA tubes following their own protocols. For TCRbeta analysis, collaborator samples were shipped as frozen whole blood, as isolated PBMCs, or as DNA extracted from either sample type. Including the terminal cysteine and phenylalanine, the CDR3 comprises 13 residues. The retained sequence is limited to the CDR3, 39 bases, with the frame set at the first base. V ends up 7 bases short and J 6 bases short, with an unmatched junction base count of 8. The chain uses TRBV12-3 or TRBV12-4 and TRBJ1-2; TRBD1 matches 7 bases in the middle. The receptor's source is a man aged 45-65 years with active COVID-19. The specimen sequenced was peripheral blood. In nucleotide form, the sequence is TGTGCCAGCACCCTAGACAGGGCCCATGGCTACACCTTC. This sequence encodes CASTLDRAHGYTF.